This T cell receptor beta chain was found in a study of T cell changes during pregnancy in multiple sclerosis. Measured with immunoSEQ multiplex PCR; TCRdb has only the in-frame clones, and not every one. The table has around 26,000 clones, 88% seen once. This receptor was identified in a female donor in good health, enrolled as a control in a pregnancy study. The specimen was CD4+ T cells from peripheral blood mononuclear cells, collected in the first trimester of pregnancy.

CDR3 DNA: TGTGCCAGCAGCTTAGTACAGGGTACGGATGGCTACACCTTC. Its translation is CASSLVQGTDGYTF. The chain recombines TRBV7-6 with TRBJ1-2; the D gene is possibly TRBD1 (6 bases). The CDR3 spans 14 residues. V shed 1 base and J shed 6 bases, with 12 bases lying between them. CDR1 SGHVS and CDR2 FNYEAQ come from the germline V gene.